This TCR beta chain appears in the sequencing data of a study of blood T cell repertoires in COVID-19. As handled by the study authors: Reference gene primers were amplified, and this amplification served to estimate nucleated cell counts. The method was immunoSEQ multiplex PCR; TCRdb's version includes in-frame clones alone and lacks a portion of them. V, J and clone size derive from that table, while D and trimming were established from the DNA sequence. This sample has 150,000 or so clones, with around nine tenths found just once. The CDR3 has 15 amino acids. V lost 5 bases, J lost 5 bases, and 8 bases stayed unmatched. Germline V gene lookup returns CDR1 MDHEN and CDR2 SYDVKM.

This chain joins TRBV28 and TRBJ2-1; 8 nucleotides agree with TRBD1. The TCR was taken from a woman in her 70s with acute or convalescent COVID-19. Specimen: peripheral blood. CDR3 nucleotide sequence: TGTGCCAGCAGTCCGAGGGGGACAGGTCACAATGAGCAGTTCTTC. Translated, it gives CASSPRGTGHNEQFF.